This T cell receptor beta chain was sequenced during a study of blood T cell repertoires in COVID-19. Whole-study context: Sites in the United States, Italy and Spain provided acute and convalescent COVID-19 samples. The analysed material was cDNA or gDNA that came from T cells, B-cell-depleted T cells, or PBMCs.

The CDR3 is 14 residues long. V shed 4 bases and J shed 0 bases, with 8 bases lying between them. Germline V gene lookup returns CDR1 SGHRS and CDR2 YFSETQ. Per the study methods: Amplifying reference gene primers gave estimates of nucleated cell counts. This table comes from immunoSEQ multiplex PCR, and its TCRdb copy is limited to in-frame clones, with some not included. V and J calls and clone size come straight from that table; D and trimming were deduced from the DNA. This sample has over 150,000 clones, with 70% to 85% found just once. This receptor was identified in a woman in her sixties or seventies with acute or convalescent COVID-19. The chain links TRBV5-1 to TRBJ1-3; D unresolved. The sequencing sample was made of peripheral blood. CDR3 bases: TGCGCCAGCAGCCCGGAGGGCTCTGGAAACACCATATATTTT. This encodes CASSPEGSGNTIYF.